These 3 T cell receptor beta chains were all obtained from the same sample, sequenced in a study of blood T cell repertoires in COVID-19. Profiled with immunoSEQ multiplex PCR; TCRdb holds only in-frame clones, not every one. Altogether under 300,000 clones are present, 75% to 90% being singletons, with the ten largest covering around 14%. Input material: peripheral blood. The receptors were gathered from a woman aged 70-85 years with COVID-19, enrolled during active disease.

The genes are TRBV7-2 and TRBJ2-3, with a weak D call TRBD2 (5 bases). The V gene lost 1 base and the J gene lost 3 bases, with 8 bases spanning the gap. Germline lookup yields CDR1 SGHTA and CDR2 FQGNSA. The CDR3 covers 14 residues. CDR3 in DNA: TGTGCCAGCAGCTTAGGCTTAGCGACAGATACGCAGTATTTT. Encoded protein: CASSLGLATDTQYF.

The V and J genes are TRBV24-1 and TRBJ1-5, with a weak D call TRBD1 (6 bases). The V gene's germline CDR1 is KGHDR and CDR2 SFDVKD. CDR3 length: 16 amino acids. V dropped 4 bases and J dropped 0 bases, with 12 bases sitting between them. The CDR3 here is CATSDRDTPSNQPQHF. The CDR3 DNA is TGTGCCACCAGTGACCGGGACACGCCTAGCAATCAGCCCCAGCATTTT.

V is TRBV7-2 and J is TRBJ2-2; 8 bases map to TRBD2. There are 16 residues in the CDR3. The germline V gene has CDR1 SGHTA and CDR2 FQGNSA. V shed 5 bases, J shed 1 base, and the junction held 6 bases outside the gene matches. CDR3 in DNA: TGTGCCAGCAGCCCCCCCGGGACTAGGAACACCGGGGAGCTGTTTTTT. Its protein product is CASSPPGTRNTGELFF.